This T cell receptor (beta chain) was sequenced for a study of OX40 agonist ivuxolimab in advanced cancers. The ends were cut back, 4 bases at V and 3 bases at J, with 18 bases in the middle. The CDR3 runs 16 residues. Germline-derived CDR1 and CDR2 are GTSNPN and SVGIG (reference sequence). Regarding this clone: Its cognate antigen is unknown.

The data were produced by immunoSEQ multiplex PCR, yet TCRdb's version contains in-frame clones alone and is incomplete. The sample holds 80,000 or so clones, about 93% seen once. Findings and caveats of the study: In CD8+ T cells, expanded clones were on average more numerous than in CD4+.

The V and J genes are TRBV30 and TRBJ1-4; no reliable D call. The sequence derives from an adult with an advanced solid tumor such as melanoma, head and neck, liver or kidney cancer. The sequenced sample was CD4+ or CD8+ T cells sorted from blood, obtained in a trial of the OX40 agonist ivuxolimab. DNA of the CDR3: TGTGCCTGGATTCGACGCGGTGCCTACCCTAATGAAAAACTGTTTTTT. This codes for CAWIRRGAYPNEKLFF.